The sequence of this T cell receptor (beta chain) was determined in a study of early T cells in non-severe SARS-CoV-2 infection. Study as a whole: Chains stayed unpaired after sequencing of bulk RNA from unsorted whole blood.

About this clonotype itself: As yet, its antigen is unknown.

Study outcomes and limitations: Matching with VDJdb favored anti-spike CD8 responses (missing private and CD4 specificities).

Via MiXCR, TCRdb re-called the 5' RACE reads, giving one row per CDR3 protein. There are about 88,000 distinct CDR3 sequences in the sample; 15% occur only once, and around 6% lies in the top ten. The CDR3 covers 16 residues. With 4 bases removed from V and 0 bases from J, the gap between germline ends came to 13 bases. The germline CDR1 and CDR2 sequences are DFQATT and SNEGSKA (reference sequence). The TCR comes from an adult who was a healthcare worker with PCR-confirmed SARS-CoV-2 infection or an uninfected control (not recorded which). The genes are TRBV20-1 and TRBJ2-6; TRBD1 might be the D (6 bases). The specimen sequenced was whole blood. The CDR3 region has the DNA TGCAGTGCTACTCAGGGGACCTACTCTGGGGCCAACGTCCTGACTTTC. This gives the protein CSATQGTYSGANVLTF.